The rows below give T cell receptor beta chains drawn from one sample of a study of long-term antiretroviral therapy in people with HIV. Libraries were prepared by immunoSEQ multiplex PCR; TCRdb keeps only in-frame clonotypes and omits some of them. The sample shows tens of thousands of clones, roughly 82% of them seen only once. This material consisted of unsorted PBMCs, taken 3 years after starting antiretroviral therapy. These receptors came from a man between 45 and 60 years old with HIV. The CDR3 runs from the conserved cysteine through the conserved F or W. The D gene is left open where the match is weak.

j_call: TRBJ1-1; d_call: TRBD1; v_call: TRBV6-5; cdr3_aa: CASSSRDRDLREAFF
j_call: TRBJ2-7; d_call: -; v_call: TRBV2; cdr3_aa: CASSDAGIREQYF
j_call: TRBJ2-2; d_call: -; v_call: TRBV28; cdr3_aa: CASKSSDYYTGELFF
j_call: TRBJ2-6; d_call: TRBD1; v_call: TRBV4-3; cdr3_aa: CASSQVTGVGANVLTF
j_call: TRBJ2-1; d_call: -; v_call: TRBV13; cdr3_aa: CASSLVSQAYNEQFF
j_call: TRBJ2-1; d_call: -; v_call: TRBV27; cdr3_aa: CASSFDFAPYNEQFF
j_call: TRBJ2-1; d_call: -; v_call: TRBV5-5; cdr3_aa: CASSRGLQAYSYNEQFF
j_call: TRBJ2-1; d_call: TRBD1; v_call: TRBV4-3; cdr3_aa: CASSQDLGQGALSEQFF
j_call: -; d_call: TRBD2; v_call: TRBV5-1; cdr3_aa: CASSLGLAGGSYEQYF
j_call: TRBJ2-1; d_call: -; v_call: TRBV5-8; cdr3_aa: CASSLGGDNEQFF
j_call: TRBJ1-1; d_call: -; v_call: TRBV2; cdr3_aa: CASRTDTNTEAFF
j_call: TRBJ2-7; d_call: -; v_call: TRBV7-9; cdr3_aa: CASSSRDSVRYEQYF
j_call: TRBJ2-1; d_call: -; v_call: TRBV7-9; cdr3_aa: CASSFVGRKQFF
j_call: TRBJ1-2; d_call: -; v_call: TRBV7-9; cdr3_aa: CASSLWGESYTF
j_call: TRBJ2-2; d_call: TRBD1; v_call: TRBV11-3; cdr3_aa: CASSSGIQGDTGELFF
j_call: TRBJ1-2; d_call: TRBD1; v_call: TRBV4-3; cdr3_aa: CASSQGLRTGGGYTF
j_call: TRBJ1-6; d_call: -; v_call: TRBV27; cdr3_aa: CASSLGSTQNSPLHF
j_call: TRBJ1-1; d_call: TRBD1; v_call: TRBV5-1; cdr3_aa: CASSSTGGGMNTEAFF
j_call: TRBJ1-1; d_call: -; v_call: TRBV27; cdr3_aa: CASRPRRFTEAFF
j_call: TRBJ2-7; d_call: TRBD2; v_call: TRBV14; cdr3_aa: CASSLGTRFYEQYF
j_call: TRBJ2-3; d_call: TRBD2; v_call: TRBV7-2; cdr3_aa: CASSSKAGVADTQYF
j_call: TRBJ2-1; d_call: -; v_call: TRBV21-1; cdr3_aa: CASSKAVGNEQFF
j_call: TRBJ2-7; d_call: -; v_call: TRBV11-2; cdr3_aa: CASSPTNYEQYF
j_call: TRBJ2-5; d_call: TRBD2; v_call: TRBV2; cdr3_aa: CASSQRLAGEPFQETQYF
j_call: TRBJ1-1; d_call: TRBD1; v_call: TRBV7-9; cdr3_aa: CASSLEGAGASTEAFF
j_call: TRBJ2-3; d_call: -; v_call: TRBV11-3; cdr3_aa: CASSLGADTQYF
j_call: TRBJ2-7; d_call: TRBD1; v_call: TRBV5-1; cdr3_aa: CASSSRQGNVYEQYF
j_call: TRBJ2-7; d_call: -; v_call: TRBV11-2; cdr3_aa: CASSLPPLGVVYEQYF
j_call: TRBJ2-5; d_call: TRBD2; v_call: TRBV5-4; cdr3_aa: CASSLDGRGETQYF
j_call: TRBJ2-7; d_call: TRBD1; v_call: TRBV4-1; cdr3_aa: CASSQGQGANYEQYF
j_call: TRBJ2-7; d_call: -; v_call: TRBV4-3; cdr3_aa: CASSPRPDYEQYF
j_call: TRBJ1-4; d_call: -; v_call: TRBV28; cdr3_aa: CASRSGTLLEKLFF
j_call: TRBJ1-1; d_call: -; v_call: TRBV2; cdr3_aa: CARLEGTEAFF
j_call: TRBJ2-1; d_call: -; v_call: TRBV7-9; cdr3_aa: CASSLGSRSYNEQFF
j_call: TRBJ2-7; d_call: TRBD2; v_call: TRBV27; cdr3_aa: CASGPNGRLREQYF
j_call: TRBJ1-1; d_call: -; v_call: TRBV6-4; cdr3_aa: CASSEEHAMNTEAFF
j_call: TRBJ2-7; d_call: -; v_call: TRBV7-9; cdr3_aa: CASSSASEQYF